Shown below are 32 T cell receptor beta chains from a single sample sequenced in a study of vaccination effects on CD4 cells after COVID-19. The antigens of these receptors remain unknown. Antigen-specific CD4+ T cell clonotypes were called by their expansion after viral peptide-pool culture in ViraFEST. Having been cultured for approximately ten days, the cells underwent CD4+ T cell isolation. Using immunoSEQ multiplex PCR, the repertoire was profiled, and TCRdb retains in-frame clones only, with some absent. The sample carries over 20,000 clones, over 70% recorded once. Sequences were derived from CD4+ T cells from PBMCs cultured with HCoV-229E spike peptides, sampled before COVID-19 vaccination. The receptors were gathered from a human donor who received a COVID-19 vaccine.

The V gene is TRBV2, the J gene TRBJ2-7; unclear D gene. CDR3 length: 12 amino acids. Germline V gene lookup returns CDR1 SNHLY and CDR2 FYNNEI. Trimming left V 4 bases short and J 9 bases short, with 13 bases between. CDR3 nucleotide sequence: TGTGCCAGCAGTGGGGCACCTCAAGGGCAGTACTTC. Amino acid sequence: CASSGAPQGQYF.

This clone was seen a handful of times. The chain is built from TRBV6-1 and TRBJ2-5, with D hard to call. The CDR3 spans 13 residues. V lost 2 bases to trimming and J lost 5 bases, with 9 bases between them. Germline V gene lookup returns CDR1 MNHNS and CDR2 SASEGT. CDR3 DNA sequence: TGTGCCAGCAGTGAAAGTTACGTGGAGACCCAGTACTTC. It specifies CASSESYVETQYF.

J is TRBJ2-7 and V is TRBV5-4, with TRBD2 as a possible D gene (5 bases). There are 13 residues in the CDR3. The germline CDR1 and CDR2 sequences are SGHNT and YYREEE (reference sequence). V lost 2 bases and J 4 bases, leaving 10 bases between the germline ends. Here the CDR3 DNA reads TGTGCCAGCAGCTTCCGGGGTCTATACGAGCAGTACTTC. Translating it yields CASSFRGLYEQYF.

This chain connects TRBV30 to TRBJ1-2; D is undetermined. The V gene's germline CDR1 is GTSNPN and CDR2 SVGIG (reference sequence). The length of the CDR3 is 13 residues. The V gene lost 1 base and the J gene lost 7 bases, with 13 bases spanning the gap. The CDR3 sequence: CAWSAGSPGGYTF. The CDR3 nucleotides are TGTGCCTGGAGTGCTGGCAGCCCCGGTGGCTACACCTTC. Complete variable domain (other parts from reference TRBV30 and TRBJ1-2): SQTIHQWPATLVQPVGSPLSLECTVEGTSNPNLYWYRQAAGRGLQLLFYSVGIGQISSEVPQNLSASRPQDRQFILSSKKLLLSDSGFYLCAWSAGSPGGYTFGSGTRLTVV.

The CDR3: CAATGRGNEQFF. The CDR3, as DNA: TGTGCCGCCACAGGGAGGGGGAATGAGCAGTTCTTC. The chain combines TRBV10-3 with TRBJ2-1, with D maybe TRBD2 (7 bases). Germline V gives CDR1 ENHRY, CDR2 SYGVKD. This CDR3 comprises 12 residues. With 11 bases removed from V and 7 bases from J, the gap between germline ends came to 15 bases.

The V call is TRBV6-1, the J call TRBJ2-3; 10 bases are a match to TRBD2. CDR3 length: 15 amino acids. After removal of 2 bases from V and 6 bases from J, the junction contained 5 bases not matched to a gene. Per the germline V gene, CDR1 is MNHNS and CDR2 is SASEGT. The CDR3 is CASSEYSSGSDTQYF. The CDR3 bases are TGTGCCAGCAGTGAATATTCTAGCGGGAGCGATACGCAGTATTTT.

Only a few counts were recorded for this clone. V and J are TRBV5-6 and TRBJ2-5; D not resolved. This CDR3 is built from 13 residues. Trimming stripped 4 bases from V and 1 base from J, with 8 bases between. Germline V gene sequence: CDR1 SGHDT, CDR2 YYEEEE. The CDR3 region has the DNA TGTGCCAGCAGCCCGTACCCCCAAGAGACCCAGTACTTC. Amino acids: CASSPYPQETQYF.

V usage is TRBV13 and J usage is TRBJ2-2; the D gene is possibly TRBD2 (5 bases). V was trimmed by 2 bases and J by 2 bases, leaving 27 bases between them. CDR1 and CDR2 (germline): PRHDT, FYEKMQ (reference sequence). This CDR3 comprises 21 residues. The CDR3 reads CASSLFLAPALRGINTGELFF. DNA of the CDR3: TGTGCCAGCAGCTTATTTTTAGCCCCCGCCCTACGAGGGATAAACACCGGGGAGCTGTTTTTT.

The chain carries TRBV5-4 and TRBJ2-5, with a weak D call TRBD1 (6 bases). Deletions cut 1 base from V and 2 bases from J, with 9 bases between. The CDR3 consists of 14 residues. The germline gives CDR1 SGHNT, CDR2 YYREEE (reference sequence). The CDR3 DNA reads as TGTGCCAGCAGCTTGAACAGGGAGCAAGAGACCCAGTACTTC. This sequence encodes CASSLNREQETQYF.

By sample share, this clone is large (0.1 to 1%). This chain joins TRBV12-1 and TRBJ1-4; the table's D call, TRBD1, was not checked against the DNA. TRBV12-1 is an annotated pseudogene. The CDR3 is made up of 15 amino acids. CDR3 coding DNA: TGTGCCAGCAGCTTGATCAGGGTTATTAATGAAAAACTGTTTTTT. It is translated as CASSLIRVINEKLFF.

The V gene is TRBV19, the J gene TRBJ2-3; TRBD2 agrees at 9 bases. Germline loops: CDR1 LNHDA, CDR2 SQIVND (reference sequence). There are 16 residues in the CDR3. The trim removed 4 bases at V and 1 base at J, leaving 6 bases unmatched. The CDR3 here is CASSKAGGPRTDTQYF. CDR3 bases: TGTGCCAGTAGTAAGGCGGGGGGGCCGCGCACAGATACGCAGTATTTT.

The chain links TRBV10-2 to TRBJ1-5; D remains unclear. Per the germline V gene, CDR1 is WSHSY and CDR2 is SAAADI. The CDR3 is 14 residues long. V was trimmed by 2 bases and J by 3 bases, leaving 8 bases between them. CDR3 residues: CASSEGQPNQPQHF. The CDR3 nucleotides are TGCGCCAGCAGTGAGGGGCAGCCCAATCAGCCCCAGCATTTT.

V gene TRBV5-4 combines with J gene TRBJ2-1; 10 positions agree with TRBD2. J gave up 6 bases and V 0 bases, and 9 bases lay outside the gene matches. The CDR3 consists of 17 residues. Germline CDR1 and CDR2: SGHNT and YYREEE (reference sequence). This chain's CDR3 is CASSLATGTSVTNEQFF. The CDR3 DNA is TGTGCCAGCAGCTTGGCGACCGGGACTAGCGTAACCAATGAGCAGTTCTTC.

The V call is TRBV19, the J call TRBJ1-3; D is perhaps TRBD1 (5 bases). Germline-derived CDR1 and CDR2 are LNHDA and SQIVND (reference sequence). The CDR3 runs to 15 residues. V lost 0 bases to trimming and J lost 0 bases, with 6 bases between them. Here the CDR3 reads CASSIDRVSGNTIYF. The CDR3 DNA reads TGTGCCAGTAGTATAGACAGGGTCTCTGGAAACACCATATATTTT.

This clone has a handful of counts. The chain joins TRBV6-4 to TRBJ1-1; D remains unclear. Germline V gives CDR1 MRHNA, CDR2 SNTAGT. Trimming took 4 bases from V and 0 from J, leaving 12 bases between them. This CDR3 region has 15 residues. The CDR3 here is CASSADVRMNTEAFF. Here the CDR3 DNA reads TGTGCCAGCAGTGCGGACGTTCGCATGAACACTGAAGCTTTCTTT.

J is TRBJ1-5 and V is TRBV2, with a weak D call TRBD1 (6 bases). CDR1 and CDR2 (germline): SNHLY, FYNNEI. V was shortened by 5 bases and J by 2 bases, with 10 bases between the two germline ends. This CDR3 contains 14 residues. The chain's CDR3 is CASSPTGRNQPQHF. The DNA for the CDR3 is TGTGCCAGCAGTCCGACAGGTCGCAATCAGCCCCAGCATTTT.

This sequence joins TRBV2 and TRBJ1-6; D remains ambiguous. This CDR3 has 15 amino acids. Germline CDR1 and CDR2: SNHLY and FYNNEI. Trimming removed 6 bases from V and 0 bases from J, with 9 bases in between. CDR3 sequence reads: CASRGLSSYNSPLHF. In DNA form, the CDR3 reads TGTGCCAGCAGAGGGCTCAGCTCCTATAATTCACCCCTCCACTTT. The full variable domain, rest sourced from reference TRBV2 and TRBJ1-6, is EPEVTQTPSHQVTQMGQEVILRCVPISNHLYFYWYRQILGQKVEFLVSFYNNEISEKSEIFDDQFSVERPDGSNFTLKIRSTKLEDSAMYFCASRGLSSYNSPLHFGNGTRLTVT.

V usage is TRBV4-1 and J usage is TRBJ1-3; a weak D match, TRBD1 (5 bases). V gave up 3 bases and J gave up 0 bases, with 12 bases separating them. Looked up from germline, CDR1 is MGHRA and CDR2 is YSYEKL. CDR3 length: 16 residues. The CDR3 is CASSHPSRDSGNTIYF. The CDR3 DNA reads TGCGCCAGCAGCCACCCAAGCAGGGACTCTGGAAACACCATATATTTT.

This sequence joins TRBV6-5 and TRBJ2-2; 10 bases fit TRBD2. The germline V gene has CDR1 MNHEY and CDR2 SVGAGI. Trimming removed 10 bases from V and 4 bases from J; junction bases left unmatched: 6. The CDR3 is 14 residues long. DNA of the CDR3: TGTGCCATTCGAGCGGGAGGGACCACCGGGGAGCTGTTTTTT. It specifies CAIRAGGTTGELFF.

CDR3 loop: CASRIQPGGQGNEQFF. The CDR3 bases are TGCGCCAGCAGGATCCAGCCTGGGGGACAGGGCAATGAGCAGTTCTTC. The chain links TRBV5-1 to TRBJ2-1, with 9 positions matching TRBD1. The V gene's germline CDR1 is SGHRS and CDR2 YFSETQ. V was pared by 5 bases and J by 6 bases, with 12 bases of the junction left unmatched. This CDR3 has 16 residues.

V usage is TRBV6-5 and J usage is TRBJ1-5, with D perhaps TRBD1 (5 bases). Trimming shortened V by 0 bases and J by 3 bases, and 9 bases separated the two germline ends. CDR1 and CDR2 from the germline V gene are MNHEY and SVGAGI. The CDR3 is 15 amino acids. The chain's CDR3 is CASSYSGGDNQPQHF. CDR3 in DNA: TGTGCCAGCAGTTACTCGGGGGGTGACAATCAGCCCCAGCATTTT.

The chain links TRBV21-1 to TRBJ2-4. TRBV21-1 is annotated as a pseudogene. CDR3 length: 11 residues. The CDR3 DNA sequence: TGTGCCAGCAGCACGACGGGACGGCAGTACTTC. Encoded protein: CASSTTGRQYF.

In its sample, this clone was seen once. This chain uses TRBV9 with TRBJ1-5; 7 nucleotides agree with TRBD1. The CDR3 runs 16 residues. V was pared by 3 bases and J by 2 bases, with 8 bases of the junction left unmatched. The germline V gene has CDR1 SGDLS and CDR2 YYNGEE. The CDR3 DNA reads as TGTGCCAGCAGCGGAGGGGGCCCTTTGGGCAATCAGCCCCAGCATTTT. Translating it yields CASSGGGPLGNQPQHF.

A few counts support this clone. This chain links TRBV5-1 with TRBJ2-3; no clear D gene. Looked up from germline, CDR1 is SGHRS and CDR2 is YFSETQ. With 9 bases removed from V and 0 bases from J, the gap between germline ends came to 11 bases. The CDR3 loop spans 13 amino acids. The DNA for the CDR3 is TGCGCCACCCTAAGGCAAAGCACAGATACGCAGTATTTT. Its protein is CATLRQSTDTQYF.

This sequence joins TRBV6-5 and TRBJ2-1, with 8 bases aligning to TRBD2. V lost 4 bases and J lost 3; bases outside the gene matches: 5. This CDR3 region has 15 residues. CDR1 and CDR2 (germline): MNHEY, SVGAGI. CDR3 in amino acids: CASSSVAGFYNEQFF. CDR3 nucleotide sequence: TGTGCCAGCAGTTCCGTAGCGGGGTTCTACAATGAGCAGTTCTTC.

In nucleotides, the CDR3 is TGTGCCAGCAGCTCTTGGACTATTTACAATGAGCAGTTCTTC. Protein product: CASSSWTIYNEQFF. The V and J genes are TRBV5-6 and TRBJ2-1; tentative D call: TRBD2 (6 bases). The CDR3 totals 14 residues. Germline CDR1 is SGHDT and CDR2 is YYEEEE. The germline V and J ends were trimmed by 3 bases and 4 bases, with 11 bases remaining between them.

CDR3 nucleotides: TGCGCCAGCAGCTTGGCGTCAGGGACAGGCTACACCTTC. It encodes CASSLASGTGYTF. The chain couples TRBV5-1 to TRBJ1-2; perhaps TRBD1 as D (6 bases). Between the trimmed V and J ends, which lost 0 bases and 8 bases, there was a span of 11 bases. In germline, CDR1 is SGHRS, CDR2 YFSETQ. There are 13 residues in the CDR3.

The chain uses TRBV5-5 and TRBJ2-7; D is unresolved. Germline assignment: CDR1 SGHKS and CDR2 YYEKEE (reference sequence). Trimming left V 0 bases short and J 1 base short, with 14 bases between. CDR3 length equals 16 residues. For the CDR3, the DNA is TGTGCCAGCAGCTTGGCTGTGACATATACTTCCTACGAGCAGTACTTC. The encoded protein is CASSLAVTYTSYEQYF.

The chain combines TRBV5-6 with TRBJ1-2; possibly TRBD1 for D (6 bases). V was clipped by 2 bases and J by 0 bases, with 8 bases between them. CDR1 is SGHDT, CDR2 YYEEEE, per germline. The CDR3 covers 14 residues. The CDR3: CASSLQGTNYGYTF. CDR3 in DNA: TGTGCCAGCAGCTTACAGGGTACTAACTATGGCTACACCTTC.

This clone was seen more than once but under ten times. This chain uses TRBV19 with TRBJ1-5; the D is unclear. The V end lost 6 bases, the J end lost 6 bases, and 15 bases lay between the germline ends. There are 14 residues in the CDR3. CDR1 is LNHDA and CDR2 is SQIVND in the germline V gene (reference sequence). The CDR3 region is CASSPVGEVQPQHF. CDR3 in DNA: TGTGCCAGTAGCCCAGTGGGTGAGGTTCAGCCCCAGCATTTT.

The rearrangement links TRBV11-3 to TRBJ1-1, with TRBD1 identical over 10 bases. Looked up from germline, CDR1 is SGHNT and CDR2 is YENEEA. The CDR3 runs 16 residues. V lost 4 bases, J lost 4 bases, and 9 bases stayed unmatched. CDR3 bases: TGTGCCAGCAGCTACGCCGGGACAGGGGTTACCACTGAAGCTTTCTTT. Its protein is CASSYAGTGVTTEAFF.

The table lists this clone with a few counts. This chain joins TRBV27 and TRBJ1-1; the D gene is possibly TRBD1 (5 bases). Trimming left V 3 bases short and J 1 base short, with 12 bases between. CDR1 and CDR2 from the germline V gene are MNHEY and SMNVEV (reference sequence). This CDR3 comprises 15 residues. The CDR3 loop is CASSFLSRGNTEAFF. In nucleotides, the CDR3 is TGTGCCAGCAGTTTTCTATCAAGGGGGAACACTGAAGCTTTCTTT.